The clone carrying this TCR beta chain was seen more than once but under ten times. Original processing notes: Researchers report that nucleated cell counts were estimated from reference gene primer amplification. Clones were read by immunoSEQ multiplex PCR, and TCRdb kept only the in-frame ones, dropping some. That table furnishes V, J and clone size, whereas the DNA furnished D and trimming. The table has some 180,000 clones, about nine tenths seen once. V lost 10 bases and J lost 8; bases outside the gene matches: 5. The CDR3 has 12 amino acids. Germline V gene lookup returns CDR1 SNHLY and CDR2 FYNNEI. This sample stems from a study of blood T cell repertoires in COVID-19. For the study at large: Some COVID-19 samples were acute and others convalescent; all came from the United States, Italy and Spain.

The receptor comes from a man aged 45 to 65 with acute or convalescent COVID-19. The genes are TRBV2 and TRBJ1-4, with 9 bases matching TRBD1. Sequencing used peripheral blood. CDR3 protein: CAIQGAGEKLFF. DNA for the CDR3: TGTGCCATACAGGGGGCGGGGGAAAAACTGTTTTTT.